This TCR beta chain came from a study of patients and donors after allogeneic stem cell transplantation. With respect to this clonotype: Its ends do not fully match the called genes, so a read error is possible.

In TCRdb, the RT-PCR reads were re-called with MiXCR into one record per CDR3 protein. The repertoire holds 100,000 to 120,000 distinct CDR3 sequences, with roughly 35% as singletons. The sequencing input was blood, either unsorted or a sorted T cell fraction (not recorded which). The source is a human donor who was either an allogeneic HSCT recipient or a stem cell or donor lymphocyte infusion donor (not recorded which). It is not recorded whose cells these are; they may come from a transplant donor.

CDR3 residues: CSAPDGYNSPIHF. The CDR3 DNA is TGCAGTGCTCCGGACGGTTATAATTCACCCATCCACTTT. This sequence joins TRBV20-1 and TRBJ1-6; no firm D call. CDR1 and CDR2 from the germline V gene are DFQATT and SNEGSKA (reference sequence). The CDR3 is 13 amino acids.